The T cell receptor (beta chain) described here comes from a study of cytomegalovirus exposure and HLA in healthy donors. Study information: Genetic ancestry analysis placed around 76% of the 400 or so donors that were genotyped in the Caucasian-associated cluster. Regarding the study as a whole: The study assumed roughly uniform donor sequencing depth for presence/absence analyses.

This clone has a handful of counts. Its antigen is unidentified. This PCR relied on a set of 60 Vbeta primers and 13 Jbeta primers. The assay was immunoSEQ multiplex PCR, and TCRdb's table has in-frame clones only and misses some. The sample carries under 40,000 clones, 60% to 80% recorded once. This receptor was obtained from a woman aged 25-40 years in good health and CMV-seropositive. Sequencing was performed on PBMCs.

CDR3 nucleotides: TGTGCCAGCAGCACATCCGGACAGGAGATGAACACTGAAGCTTTCTTT. Its protein is CASSTSGQEMNTEAFF. The chain links TRBV7-3 to TRBJ1-1; TRBD1 matches 7 bases. The CDR3 loop spans 16 amino acids. The junction had 9 bases not matched to a gene; V was cut back by 5 bases and J by 0 bases. CDR1 is SGHTA and CDR2 is FQGTGA in the germline V gene.